This paragraph reports one TCR beta chain. Its antigen is undetermined. This sample is drawn from a study of cytomegalovirus exposure and HLA in healthy donors. Study background: Some 80 million unique TCRs from HLA-typed donors were held in an early data release. Broader study findings: Sequencing depth across donors, presence/absence analyses assumed, was roughly uniform. The likely explanation for a cluster of highly shared sequence variants was sequencing artifact. Specificity for CMV antigens was confirmed in vitro for three of the CMV-associated chains.

PCR employed 60 Vbeta and 13 Jbeta primers. Some clones are missing from TCRdb's copy, which holds only in-frame ones; the method was immunoSEQ multiplex PCR. Reported are roughly 51,000 clones; the ten largest clones contain more than 2%. V lost 0 bases and J 5 bases, leaving 7 bases between the germline ends. This CDR3 has 14 residues. The germline V gene has CDR1 SGHDN and CDR2 FVKESK. The TCR sequence derives from a woman in her thirties or forties in good health and CMV-seronegative. The gene calls are TRBV14 and TRBJ2-2, with D uncertain. Sequencing input: PBMCs. CDR3 sequence (DNA): TGTGCCAGCAGCCAAGATCCCGGGACCGGGGAGCTGTTTTTT. As protein: CASSQDPGTGELFF.